This T cell receptor (beta chain) was recorded in a study of radiation and T cells in renal cell carcinoma. The study, taken as a whole, reports: Top tumor clonotypes rose in blood 2 weeks post-radiation, then contracted. Pretreatment tumor biopsies were lacking, so baseline clonotypes are unknown.

Germline CDR1 reads GTSNPN; CDR2 reads SVGIG (reference sequence). Trimming took 0 bases from V and 0 from J; bases not matched to a gene: 7. The CDR3 loop spans 17 amino acids. The repertoire was sequenced with immunoSEQ multiplex PCR; TCRdb's copy has only in-frame clones and lacks some. This sample has 75,000 to 90,000 clones, with 80% to 90% found just once. Time point defined: blood 4 weeks post-SBRT, at nephrectomy. As for treatment: 15 Gy SBRT to primary tumor, nephrectomy 4 weeks later. Nephrectomy followed 15 Gy stereotactic body radiation by 4 weeks. After SBRT, blood was collected at 2 and 4 weeks, plus baseline. Turning to this clone: Its target is unknown.

Material: blood, obtained from a patient whose treatment included radiotherapy and nephrectomy. The receptor comes from a woman in her 70s with renal cell carcinoma. The chain employs TRBV30 and TRBJ1-3; the match to TRBD1 covers 8 bases. DNA of the CDR3: TGTGCCTGGAGTGTGAAGGGACAGGCTCTCTCTGGAAACACCATATATTTT. It specifies CAWSVKGQALSGNTIYF.